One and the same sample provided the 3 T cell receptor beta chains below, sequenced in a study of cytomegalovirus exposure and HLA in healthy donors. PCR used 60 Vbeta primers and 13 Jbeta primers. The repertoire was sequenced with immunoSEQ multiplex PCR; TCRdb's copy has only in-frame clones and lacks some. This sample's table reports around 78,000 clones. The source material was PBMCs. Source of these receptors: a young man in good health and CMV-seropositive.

The CDR3 spells CASSTGTEAFF. In DNA form, the CDR3 reads TGTGCCAGCAGTACCGGCACTGAAGCTTTCTTT. This chain uses TRBV28 with TRBJ1-1; D ambiguous. V was cut by 5 bases and J by 4 bases, with 5 bases left in between. CDR3 length: 11 residues. Germline V CDR1 and CDR2: MDHEN, SYDVKM.

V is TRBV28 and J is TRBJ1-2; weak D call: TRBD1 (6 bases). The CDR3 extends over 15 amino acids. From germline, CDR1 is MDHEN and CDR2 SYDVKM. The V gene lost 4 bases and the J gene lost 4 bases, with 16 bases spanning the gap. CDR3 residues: CASSSQGSGLYGYTF. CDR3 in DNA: TGTGCCAGCAGTTCCCAGGGGTCCGGCCTCTATGGCTACACCTTC.

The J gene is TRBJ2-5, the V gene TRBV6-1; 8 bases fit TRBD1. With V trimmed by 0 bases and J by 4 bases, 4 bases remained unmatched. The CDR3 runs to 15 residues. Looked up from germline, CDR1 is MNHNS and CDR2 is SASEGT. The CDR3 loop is CASSEARGRAETQYF. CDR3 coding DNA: TGTGCCAGCAGTGAAGCCAGGGGGCGAGCAGAGACCCAGTACTTC.